The next 22 T cell receptor beta chains were all read from a single sample in a study of OX40 agonist ivuxolimab in advanced cancers. Clones were sequenced by immunoSEQ multiplex PCR, and TCRdb holds only the in-frame ones, with some missing. The table includes 74,000 or so clones, more than 70% detected once. The specimen was CD4+ or CD8+ T cells sorted from blood, collected in a trial of the OX40 agonist ivuxolimab. These receptor sequences come from an adult with an advanced solid tumor such as melanoma, head and neck, liver or kidney cancer.

The rearrangement links TRBV5-4 to TRBJ2-7; 8 nucleotides match TRBD1. CDR3 length: 15 residues. Germline V gives CDR1 SGHNT, CDR2 YYREEE (reference sequence). J was trimmed by 5 bases and V by 4 bases; bases with no gene match: 11. The DNA for the CDR3 is TGTGCCAGCAGCCTTGGGACAGGTCAGTTGGACGAGCAGTACTTC. This sequence encodes CASSLGTGQLDEQYF.

This chain connects TRBV10-3 to TRBJ1-1; perhaps TRBD1 as D (5 bases). The germline gives CDR1 ENHRY, CDR2 SYGVKD. With 7 bases removed from V and 3 bases from J, the gap between germline ends came to 15 bases. The CDR3 covers 14 residues. CDR3 in DNA: TGTGCCATCAAGGAGGGGAGGGAGTACACTGAAGCTTTCTTT. It is translated as CAIKEGREYTEAFF.

V usage is TRBV7-6 and J usage is TRBJ2-7; 9 bases align to TRBD1. V dropped 6 bases and J dropped 2; count of bases not matched to a gene: 8. Germline V gives CDR1 SGHVS, CDR2 FNYEAQ. The CDR3 contains 15 residues. The CDR3 bases are TGTGCCAGCAGTGAGAGTGACAGGGGGGCCTACGAGCAGTACTTC. Residues: CASSESDRGAYEQYF.

V and J are TRBV27 and TRBJ1-2; D is ambiguous. CDR1 is MNHEY and CDR2 is SMNVEV in the germline V gene (reference sequence). V lost 3 bases and J lost 6, with 11 bases in between. There are 13 residues in the CDR3. The CDR3 reads CASSLRTRDGYTF. For the CDR3, the DNA is TGTGCCAGCAGTTTGCGGACTAGGGATGGCTACACCTTC.

This clone appeared a few times. The chain is built from TRBV21-1 and TRBJ1-5; the table assigns TRBD1, which was not confirmed against the DNA. TRBV21-1 is given as a pseudogene. The CDR3 loop spans 15 amino acids. CDR3 in amino acids: CASPSPGQRNQPQHF. CDR3 nucleotides: TGTGCCAGCCCCTCCCCGGGACAGAGAAATCAGCCCCAGCATTTT.

The chain links TRBV11-2 to TRBJ2-7, with D perhaps matching TRBD2 (6 bases). This CDR3 contains 17 residues. V was trimmed by 7 bases and J by 3 bases, leaving 25 bases between them. In germline, CDR1 is SGHAT, CDR2 FQNNGV. CDR3 protein: CASNPTPRWRRGYEQYF. The CDR3 DNA follows: TGTGCCAGCAACCCGACCCCCAGGTGGCGGAGGGGCTACGAGCAGTACTTC.

The chain recombines TRBV6-5 with TRBJ1-2; TRBD1 agrees at 8 bases. This CDR3 has 15 residues. Germline CDR1 MNHEY, CDR2 SVGAGI. V shed 2 bases and J 3 bases; nucleotides not matched to a gene: 5. The CDR3 DNA reads TGTGCCAGCAGTTACGGGGACAGGTTATACTATGGCTACACCTTC. Protein: CASSYGDRLYYGYTF.

The rearrangement uses TRBV29-1 and TRBJ2-7; 7 bases fit TRBD2. This CDR3 is built from 12 residues. After removal of 3 bases from V and 5 bases from J, the junction contained 4 bases not matched to a gene. Germline CDR1 reads SQVTM; CDR2 reads ANQGSEA. The CDR3 DNA sequence: TGCAGCGTTGACTGGGGGAGGGACGAGCAGTACTTC. Its translation is CSVDWGRDEQYF.

The rearrangement uses TRBV7-9 and TRBJ1-2; perhaps TRBD1 as D (5 bases). The CDR3 is made up of 13 amino acids. Trimming cost V 5 bases and J 4 bases, with 11 bases left between them. The V gene's germline CDR1 is SEHNR and CDR2 FQNEAQ (reference sequence). CDR3 sequence reads: CASSVIGTYGYTF. The CDR3 DNA reads as TGTGCCAGCAGCGTTATTGGGACCTATGGCTACACCTTC.

This clone showed up just a few times. The CDR3 protein is CASSPRTSGLNTEAFF. The CDR3 DNA follows: TGTGCCAGCTCACCACGAACTTCTGGATTGAACACTGAAGCTTTCTTT. The chain has TRBV18 and TRBJ1-1; no clear D gene. The germline V gene encodes CDR1 KGHSH and CDR2 LQKENI. CDR3 length: 16 residues. V gave up 1 base and J gave up 0 bases, with 12 bases separating them.

This clone is a singleton in its sample. The rearrangement links TRBV27 to TRBJ2-1, with TRBD2 matching over 9 bases. V shed 3 bases and J 4 bases; nucleotides not matched to a gene: 4. In germline, CDR1 is MNHEY, CDR2 SMNVEV (reference sequence). This CDR3 is built from 15 residues. The CDR3 DNA reads TGTGCCAGCAGTTTGGGACTAGCAGGGTACAATGAGCAGTTCTTC. This encodes CASSLGLAGYNEQFF.

This clone is a singleton in its sample. The J gene is TRBJ1-5, the V gene TRBV12-2. TRBV12-2 is reported as a pseudogene. There are 17 residues in the CDR3. CDR3 protein: CASRLARGSYSNQPQHF. The CDR3, as DNA: TGTGCAAGTCGCTTAGCGCGGGGGAGTTATAGCAATCAGCCCCAGCATTTT.

The J gene is TRBJ1-2, the V gene TRBV11-2; 7 nucleotides align to TRBD1. Germline CDR1 SGHAT, CDR2 FQNNGV. V was pared by 5 bases and J by 5 bases, with 14 bases of the junction left unmatched. This CDR3 is built from 16 residues. In DNA, the CDR3 is TGTGCCAGCAGCCTAAACGACAGGGTGTTTGGGTATGGCTACACCTTC. This gives the protein CASSLNDRVFGYGYTF.

This chain uses TRBV21-1 with TRBJ2-7; TRBD1 is the table's D call and was not checked against the DNA. TRBV21-1 is tagged as a pseudogene. This CDR3 is built from 13 residues. The CDR3 DNA is TGTGCCAGCCACCCAGGTCCCTCGGCCGAGCAGTACTTC. This codes for CASHPGPSAEQYF.

V is TRBV10-3 and J is TRBJ1-5, with D unclear. Germline CDR1 is ENHRY and CDR2 is SYGVKD. CDR3 size: 13 residues. With 4 bases removed from V and 1 base from J, the gap between germline ends came to 5 bases. In DNA form, the CDR3 reads TGTGCCATCAGTGGGGGAAGCAATCAGCCCCAGCATTTT. Translating gives CAISGGSNQPQHF.

The CDR3 region has the DNA TGCGCCAGCAGCTTGGCCCCTGTTAACTATGGCTACACCTTC. Protein product: CASSLAPVNYGYTF. The chain couples TRBV5-1 to TRBJ1-2; D gene uncertain. With 0 bases removed from V and 1 base from J, the gap between germline ends came to 7 bases. The CDR3 has 14 amino acids. Per the germline V gene, CDR1 is SGHRS and CDR2 is YFSETQ.

The rearrangement joins TRBV6-5 to TRBJ1-3; D is unclear. The CDR3 consists of 16 residues. V lost 0 bases and J lost 0, with 9 bases in between. Germline values: CDR1 MNHEY, CDR2 SVGAGI. The CDR3 loop reads CASSYSVAVSGNTIYF. CDR3 nucleotides: TGTGCCAGCAGTTACTCCGTAGCGGTCTCTGGAAACACCATATATTTT.

The V gene is TRBV2, the J gene TRBJ2-1; D may be TRBD1 or TRBD2 (6 bases each). V dropped 7 bases and J dropped 1 base, with 14 bases sitting between them. Germline CDR1 is SNHLY and CDR2 is FYNNEI. The CDR3 spans 15 residues. CDR3 region: CASMGAGFSYNEQFF. The CDR3 DNA reads TGTGCCAGCATGGGGGCGGGATTTTCCTACAATGAGCAGTTCTTC.

Remarks on this clone: This sample includes further DNA sequences coding for the same CDR3. The CDR3 is CASSLEGLNQPQHF. CDR3 coding DNA: TGCGCCAGCAGCTTGGAGGGACTCAATCAGCCCCAGCATTTT. The rearrangement uses TRBV5-1 and TRBJ1-5; D is perhaps TRBD1 (5 bases). Trimming removed 0 bases at V and 3 bases at J, with 7 bases between. The length of the CDR3 is 14 residues. In germline, CDR1 is SGHRS, CDR2 YFSETQ.

This sequence joins TRBV28 and TRBJ1-2; 8 bases align to TRBD1. Germline lookup yields CDR1 MDHEN and CDR2 SYDVKM. The CDR3 runs 15 residues. The V segment lost 5 bases and the J segment 5 bases; nucleotides outside the gene matches: 10. CDR3 coding DNA: TGTGCCAGCAGTATTCCGGGACAGGAGACTTATGGCTACACCTTC. Translating it yields CASSIPGQETYGYTF.

The gene calls are TRBV7-2 and TRBJ2-7, with TRBD1 as a possible D gene (5 bases). Germline assignment: CDR1 SGHTA and CDR2 FQGNSA. The CDR3 spans 11 residues. Between the trimmed V and J ends, which lost 5 bases and 9 bases, there was a span of 11 bases. DNA of the CDR3: TGTGCCAGCAGCCCTGGGCAGGGGCAGTACTTC. Amino acid sequence: CASSPGQGQYF.

CDR3 residues: CASSTLGTPLSYNEQFF. Here the CDR3 DNA reads TGTGCCAGCAGCACCCTTGGGACTCCGCTCTCCTACAATGAGCAGTTCTTC. This chain links TRBV11-2 with TRBJ2-1; weak D call: TRBD2 (6 bases). The CDR3 totals 17 residues. V dropped 5 bases and J dropped 0 bases, with 17 bases sitting between them. The V gene's germline CDR1 is SGHAT and CDR2 FQNNGV. Together with reference TRBV11-2 and TRBJ2-1, the CDR3 gives the full variable domain: EAGVAQSPRYKIIEKRQSVAFWCNPISGHATLYWYQQILGQGPKLLIQFQNNGVVDDSQLPKDRFSAERLKGVDSTLKIQPAKLEDSAVYLCASSTLGTPLSYNEQFFGPGTRLTVL.